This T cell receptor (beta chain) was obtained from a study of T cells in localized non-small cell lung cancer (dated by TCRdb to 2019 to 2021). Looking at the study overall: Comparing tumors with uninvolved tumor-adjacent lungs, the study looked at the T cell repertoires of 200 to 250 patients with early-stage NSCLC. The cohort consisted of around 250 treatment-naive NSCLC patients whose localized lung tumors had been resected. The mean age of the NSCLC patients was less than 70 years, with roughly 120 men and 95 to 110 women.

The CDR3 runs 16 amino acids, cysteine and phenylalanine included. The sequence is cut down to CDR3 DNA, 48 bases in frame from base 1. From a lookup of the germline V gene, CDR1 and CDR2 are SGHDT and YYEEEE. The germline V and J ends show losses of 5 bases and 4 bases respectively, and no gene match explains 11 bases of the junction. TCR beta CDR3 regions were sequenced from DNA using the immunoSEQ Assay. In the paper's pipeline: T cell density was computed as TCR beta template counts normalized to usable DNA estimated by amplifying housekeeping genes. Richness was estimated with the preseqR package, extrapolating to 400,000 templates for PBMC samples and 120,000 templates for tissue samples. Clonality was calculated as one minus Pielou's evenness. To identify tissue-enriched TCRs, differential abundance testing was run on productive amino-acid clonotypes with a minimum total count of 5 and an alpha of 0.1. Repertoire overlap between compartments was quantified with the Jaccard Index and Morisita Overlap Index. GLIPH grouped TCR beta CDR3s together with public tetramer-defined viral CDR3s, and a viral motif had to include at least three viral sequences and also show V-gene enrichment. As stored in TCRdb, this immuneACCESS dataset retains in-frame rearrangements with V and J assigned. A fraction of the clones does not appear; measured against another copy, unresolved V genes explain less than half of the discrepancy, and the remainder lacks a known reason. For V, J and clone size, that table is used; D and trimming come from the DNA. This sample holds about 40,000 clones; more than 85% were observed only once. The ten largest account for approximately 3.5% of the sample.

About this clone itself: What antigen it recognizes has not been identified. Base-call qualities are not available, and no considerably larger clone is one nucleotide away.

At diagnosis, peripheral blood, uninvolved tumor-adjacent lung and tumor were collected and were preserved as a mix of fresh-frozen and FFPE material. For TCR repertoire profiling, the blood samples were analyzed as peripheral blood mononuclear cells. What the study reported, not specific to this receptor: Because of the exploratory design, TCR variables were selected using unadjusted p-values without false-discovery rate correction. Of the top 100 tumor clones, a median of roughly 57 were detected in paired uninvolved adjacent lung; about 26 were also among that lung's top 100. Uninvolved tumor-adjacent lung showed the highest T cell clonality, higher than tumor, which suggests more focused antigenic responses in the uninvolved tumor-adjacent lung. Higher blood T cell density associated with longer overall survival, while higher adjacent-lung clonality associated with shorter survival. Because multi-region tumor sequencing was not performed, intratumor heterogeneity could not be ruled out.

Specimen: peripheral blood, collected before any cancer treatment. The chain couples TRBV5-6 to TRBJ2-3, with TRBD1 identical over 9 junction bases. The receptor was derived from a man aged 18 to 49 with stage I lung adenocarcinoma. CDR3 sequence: CASSPLGTGYADTQYF. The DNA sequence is TGTGCCAGCAGTCCCCTCGGGACAGGGTATGCAGATACGCAGTATTTT.